These 7 T cell receptor beta chains originate from one sample sequenced in a study of blood T cell repertoires in COVID-19. The assay was immunoSEQ multiplex PCR, and TCRdb's table has in-frame clones only and misses some. In the table there are about 220,000 clones, around 85% of which are singletons. The sequenced material came from peripheral blood. These receptor sequences come from a human donor in a cohort sampled during active COVID-19.

This sequence joins TRBV4-1 and TRBJ2-3; the D gene is possibly TRBD1 (8 bases). This CDR3 comprises 17 residues. V lost 5 bases and J 5 bases, leaving 23 bases between the germline ends. In germline, CDR1 is MGHRA, CDR2 YSYEKL. CDR3 loop: CASSSRAGQDWEDTQYF. DNA for the CDR3: TGCGCCAGCAGCTCGCGAGCGGGACAGGACTGGGAAGATACGCAGTATTTT.

The rearrangement uses TRBV18 and TRBJ1-4; TRBD1 matches at 8 bases. V shed 1 base, J shed 7 bases, and the junction held 8 bases outside the gene matches. The CDR3 runs 16 residues. Germline V gene lookup returns CDR1 KGHSH and CDR2 LQKENI. In DNA form, the CDR3 reads TGTGCCAGCTCACCACTGCCAGGGGGCCAAGGTGAAAAACTGTTTTTT. Protein: CASSPLPGGQGEKLFF. The full variable domain, with the rest looked up from reference TRBV18 and TRBJ1-4, is NAGVMQNPRHLVRRRGQEARLRCSPMKGHSHVYWYRQLPEEGLKFMVYLQKENIIDESGMPKERFSAEFPKEGPSILRIQQVVRGDSAAYFCASSPLPGGQGEKLFFGSGTQLSVL.

A single count supports this clone. This chain links TRBV28 with TRBJ1-4, with D perhaps matching TRBD1 (6 bases). The CDR3 contains 18 residues. Germline V CDR1 and CDR2: MDHEN, SYDVKM. With 6 bases removed from V and 8 bases from J, the gap between germline ends came to 28 bases. CDR3 sequence: CASSPAGRGRGREEKLFF. The CDR3 DNA reads as TGTGCCAGCAGCCCAGCAGGCAGGGGAAGGGGTAGGGAAGAAAAACTGTTTTTT.

The CDR3 bases are TGTGCCAGCAGTCTACTAGCGGGTTTAACCGGGGAGCTGTTTTTT. Translated, it gives CASSLLAGLTGELFF. V usage is TRBV3-1 (or the pseudogene TRBV3-2) and J usage is TRBJ2-2; 9 bases match TRBD2. In germline, CDR1 is LGHDT, CDR2 YNNKEL (reference sequence). Trimming removed 6 bases from V and 5 bases from J; junction bases left unmatched: 7. This CDR3 spans 15 amino acids.

V gene TRBV6-2 or TRBV6-3 combines with J gene TRBJ2-7; maybe TRBD2 (5 bases). There are 13 residues in the CDR3. V was pared by 0 bases and J by 4 bases, with 7 bases between. Looked up from germline, CDR1 is MNHEY and CDR2 is SVGEGT. The CDR3 loop reads CASSYSSEYEQYF. In DNA form, the CDR3 reads TGTGCCAGCAGTTACTCTAGCGAATACGAGCAGTACTTC.

The rearrangement links TRBV9 to TRBJ2-1, with 7 bases identical to TRBD2. This CDR3 region has 15 residues. CDR1 is SGDLS, CDR2 YYNGEE, per germline. V lost 5 bases and J lost 0; bases outside the gene matches: 5. In DNA form, the CDR3 reads TGTGCCAGCAGTGCTAGCGGTTCCTCCTACAATGAGCAGTTCTTC. Encoded protein: CASSASGSSYNEQFF.

The chain carries TRBV19 and TRBJ2-3, with D unclear. This CDR3 comprises 15 residues. V was cut by 5 bases and J by 4 bases, with 16 bases left in between. Germline CDR1 reads LNHDA; CDR2 reads SQIVND (reference sequence). CDR3 bases: TGTGCCAGTAGTTCCCTTATGTGGAGTGCAGATACGCAGTATTTT. The encoded protein is CASSSLMWSADTQYF.